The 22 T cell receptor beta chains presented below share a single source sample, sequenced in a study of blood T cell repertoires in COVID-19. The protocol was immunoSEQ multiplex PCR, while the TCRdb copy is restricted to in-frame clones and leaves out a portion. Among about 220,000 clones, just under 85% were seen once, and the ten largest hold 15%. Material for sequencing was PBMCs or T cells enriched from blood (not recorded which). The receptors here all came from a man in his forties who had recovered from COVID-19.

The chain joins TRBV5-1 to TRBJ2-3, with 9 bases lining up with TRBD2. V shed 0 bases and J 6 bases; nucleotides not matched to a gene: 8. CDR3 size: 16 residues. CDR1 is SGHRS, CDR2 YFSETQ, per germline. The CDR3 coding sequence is TGCGCCAGCAGCTTGGGCGGGACTAGCCCCTGGGATACGCAGTATTTT. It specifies CASSLGGTSPWDTQYF.

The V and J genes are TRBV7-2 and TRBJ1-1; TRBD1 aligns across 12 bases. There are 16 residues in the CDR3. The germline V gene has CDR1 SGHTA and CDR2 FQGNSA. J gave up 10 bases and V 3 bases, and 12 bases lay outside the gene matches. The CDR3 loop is CASSFRKGQGAEAAFF. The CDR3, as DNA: TGTGCCAGCAGCTTCCGCAAGGGACAGGGGGCGGAAGCAGCTTTCTTT.

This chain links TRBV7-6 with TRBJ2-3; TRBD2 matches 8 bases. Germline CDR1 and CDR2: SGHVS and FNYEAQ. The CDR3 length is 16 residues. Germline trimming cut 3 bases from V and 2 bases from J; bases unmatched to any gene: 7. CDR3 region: CASSFGERETTDTQYF. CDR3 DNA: TGTGCCAGCAGCTTTGGGGAGCGGGAGACCACAGATACGCAGTATTTT.

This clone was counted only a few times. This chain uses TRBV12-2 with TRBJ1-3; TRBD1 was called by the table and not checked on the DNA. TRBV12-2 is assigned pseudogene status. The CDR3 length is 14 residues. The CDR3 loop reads CASRLFSSRNTIYF. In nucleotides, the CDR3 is TGTGCAAGTCGCTTATTCTCCAGTAGAAACACCATATATTTT.

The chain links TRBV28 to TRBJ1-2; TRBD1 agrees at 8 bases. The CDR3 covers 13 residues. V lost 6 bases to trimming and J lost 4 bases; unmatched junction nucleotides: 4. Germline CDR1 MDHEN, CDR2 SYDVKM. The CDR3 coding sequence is TGTGCCAGCAGCCGGACAGGGAGCTATGGCTACACCTTC. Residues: CASSRTGSYGYTF.

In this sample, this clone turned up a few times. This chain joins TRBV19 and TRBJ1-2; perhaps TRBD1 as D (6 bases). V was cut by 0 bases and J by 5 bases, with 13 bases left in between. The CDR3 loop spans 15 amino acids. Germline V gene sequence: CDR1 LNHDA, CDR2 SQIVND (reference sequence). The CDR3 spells CASSIEQGRAYGYTF. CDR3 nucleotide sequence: TGTGCCAGTAGTATAGAGCAGGGGAGGGCATATGGCTACACCTTC.

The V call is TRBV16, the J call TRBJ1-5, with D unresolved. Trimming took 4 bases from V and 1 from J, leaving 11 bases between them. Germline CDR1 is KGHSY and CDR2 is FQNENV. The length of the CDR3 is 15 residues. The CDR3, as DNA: TGTGCCAGCAGCCCGACGGACTCAAGCAATCAGCCCCAGCATTTT. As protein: CASSPTDSSNQPQHF.

The CDR3 reads CASSPTRAANTGELFF. Written as DNA, the CDR3 is TGTGCCAGCTCACCTACGAGGGCGGCGAACACCGGGGAGCTGTTTTTT. The chain links TRBV18 to TRBJ2-2; D perhaps matches TRBD2 (5 bases). The CDR3 loop spans 16 amino acids. Germline V lookup: CDR1 KGHSH, CDR2 LQKENI. V was trimmed by 3 bases and J by 0 bases, leaving 11 bases between them.

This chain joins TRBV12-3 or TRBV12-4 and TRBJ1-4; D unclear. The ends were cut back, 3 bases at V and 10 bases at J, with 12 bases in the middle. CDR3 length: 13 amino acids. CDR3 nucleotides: TGTGCCAGCAGTTTTTTATCAACGGGAAAACTGTTTTTT. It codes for CASSFLSTGKLFF.

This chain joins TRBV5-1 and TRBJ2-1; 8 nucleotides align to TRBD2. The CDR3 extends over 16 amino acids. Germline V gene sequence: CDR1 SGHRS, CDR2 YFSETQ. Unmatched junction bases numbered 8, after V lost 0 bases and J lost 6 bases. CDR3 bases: TGCGCCAGCAGCTTGGTTCTTGCGGGAGGCCCCAATGAGCAGTTCTTC. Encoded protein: CASSLVLAGGPNEQFF.

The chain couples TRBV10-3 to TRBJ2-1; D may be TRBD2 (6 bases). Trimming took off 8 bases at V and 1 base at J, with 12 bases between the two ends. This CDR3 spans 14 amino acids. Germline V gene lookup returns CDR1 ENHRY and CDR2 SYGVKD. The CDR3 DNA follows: TGTGCCATCGCGGCGGGGCTTTCCTACAATGAGCAGTTCTTC. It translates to CAIAAGLSYNEQFF.

The CDR3 DNA sequence: TGTGCCAGTAGTATCGGCGGCGCGGGAGGGCCTCGGGAGCAGTACTTC. Amino acids: CASSIGGAGGPREQYF. This sequence joins TRBV19 and TRBJ2-7; 9 nucleotides match TRBD2. V shed 3 bases, J shed 7 bases, and the junction held 13 bases outside the gene matches. In germline, CDR1 is LNHDA, CDR2 SQIVND (reference sequence). The CDR3 covers 16 residues. The entire variable domain, with the rest obtained from reference TRBV19 and TRBJ2-7, is as follows: DGGITQSPKYLFRKEGQNVTLSCEQNLNHDAMYWYRQDPGQGLRLIYYSQIVNDFQKGDIAEGYSVSREKKESFPLTVTSAQKNPTAFYLCASSIGGAGGPREQYFGPGTRLTVT.

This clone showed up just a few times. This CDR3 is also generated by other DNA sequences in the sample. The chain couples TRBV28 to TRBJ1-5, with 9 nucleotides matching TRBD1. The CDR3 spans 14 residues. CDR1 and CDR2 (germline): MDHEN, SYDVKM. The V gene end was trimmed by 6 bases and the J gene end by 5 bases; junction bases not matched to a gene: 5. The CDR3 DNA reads TGTGCCAGCAGGAAACAGGGGGCTCATCAGCCCCAGCATTTT. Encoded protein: CASRKQGAHQPQHF. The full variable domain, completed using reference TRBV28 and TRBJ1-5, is DVKVTQSSRYLVKRTGEKVFLECVQDMDHENMFWYRQDPGLGLRLIYFSYDVKMKEKGDIPEGYSVSREKKERFSLILESASTNQTSMYLCASRKQGAHQPQHFGDGTRLSIL.

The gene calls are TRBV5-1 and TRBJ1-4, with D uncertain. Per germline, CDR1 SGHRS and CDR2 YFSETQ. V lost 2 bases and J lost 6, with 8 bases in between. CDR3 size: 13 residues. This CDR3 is CASSFDIYEKLFF. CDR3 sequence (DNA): TGCGCCAGCAGCTTTGACATTTATGAAAAACTGTTTTTT.

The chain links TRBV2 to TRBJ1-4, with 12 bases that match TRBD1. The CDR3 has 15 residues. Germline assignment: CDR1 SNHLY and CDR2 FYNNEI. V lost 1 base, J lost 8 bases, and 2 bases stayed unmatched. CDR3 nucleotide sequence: TGTGCCAGCAGTGAAGGGGACAGGGGGCACGAAAAACTGTTTTTT. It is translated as CASSEGDRGHEKLFF.

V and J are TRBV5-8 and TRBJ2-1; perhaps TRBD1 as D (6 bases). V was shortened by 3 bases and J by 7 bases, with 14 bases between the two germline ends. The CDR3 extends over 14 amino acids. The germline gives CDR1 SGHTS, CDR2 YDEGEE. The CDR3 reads CASSWGFTGNEQFF. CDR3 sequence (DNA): TGTGCCAGCAGCTGGGGGTTCACAGGGAATGAGCAGTTCTTC. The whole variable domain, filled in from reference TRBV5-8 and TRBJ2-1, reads EAGVTQSPTHLIKTRGQQATLRCSPISGHTSVYWYQQALGLGLQFLLWYDEGEERNRGNFPPRFSGRQFPNYSSELNVNALELEDSALYLCASSWGFTGNEQFFGPGTRLTVL.

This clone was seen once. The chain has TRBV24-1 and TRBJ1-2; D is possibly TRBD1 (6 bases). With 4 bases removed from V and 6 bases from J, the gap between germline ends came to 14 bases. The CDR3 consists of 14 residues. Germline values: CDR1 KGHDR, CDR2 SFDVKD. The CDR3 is CATSDDQGKHGYTF. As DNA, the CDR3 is TGTGCCACCAGTGACGACCAGGGGAAACATGGCTACACCTTC.

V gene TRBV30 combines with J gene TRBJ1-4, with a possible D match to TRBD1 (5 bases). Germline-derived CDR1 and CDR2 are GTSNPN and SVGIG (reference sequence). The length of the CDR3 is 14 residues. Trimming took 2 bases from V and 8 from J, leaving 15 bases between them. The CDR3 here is CAWSPGGSEEKLFF. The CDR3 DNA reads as TGTGCCTGGAGTCCCGGGGGATCGGAGGAAAAACTGTTTTTT.

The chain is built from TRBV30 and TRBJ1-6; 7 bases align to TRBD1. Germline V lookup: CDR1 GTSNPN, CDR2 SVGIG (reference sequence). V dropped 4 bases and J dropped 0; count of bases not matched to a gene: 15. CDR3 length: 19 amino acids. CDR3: CAWMGGTEVLSSYNSPLHF. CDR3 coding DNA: TGTGCCTGGATGGGCGGGACAGAAGTCCTTAGCTCCTATAATTCACCCCTCCACTTT.

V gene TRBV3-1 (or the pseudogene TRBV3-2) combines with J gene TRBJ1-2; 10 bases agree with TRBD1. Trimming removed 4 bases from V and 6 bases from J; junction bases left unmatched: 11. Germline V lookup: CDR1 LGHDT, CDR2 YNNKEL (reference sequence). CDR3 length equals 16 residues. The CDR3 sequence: CASSPWYRTGGDGYTF. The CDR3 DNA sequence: TGTGCCAGCAGCCCCTGGTACCGGACAGGGGGGGATGGCTACACCTTC.

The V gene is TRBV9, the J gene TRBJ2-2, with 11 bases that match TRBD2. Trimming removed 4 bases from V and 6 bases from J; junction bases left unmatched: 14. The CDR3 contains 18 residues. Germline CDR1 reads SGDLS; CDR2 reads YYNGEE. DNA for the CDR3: TGTGCCAGCAGCCTATACACTCTGACTAGCGGGATACCCGGGGAGCTGTTTTTT. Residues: CASSLYTLTSGIPGELFF.

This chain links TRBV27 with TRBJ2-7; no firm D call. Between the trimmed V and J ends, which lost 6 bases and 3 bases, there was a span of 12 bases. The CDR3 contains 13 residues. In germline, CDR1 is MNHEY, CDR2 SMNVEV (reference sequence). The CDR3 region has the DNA TGTGCCAGCAGCCTACCCCTTATCTACGAGCAGTACTTC. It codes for CASSLPLIYEQYF.